The clone carrying this T cell receptor (beta chain) was detected only a few times. Its antigen is unidentified. This sample is part of a study of beta chain features in type 1 diabetes. Every isolated RNA sample was fully reverse transcribed, so sequencing captured expressed TCRB transcripts. Approximately 3.5 million reads per sample on average were obtained from naive, central memory and regulatory T cell samples. The data were produced by immunoSEQ multiplex PCR, yet TCRdb's version contains in-frame clones alone and is incomplete. In the table there are around 310,000 clones, about 14% of which are singletons. Study-level results: Insertions were fewer and deletions more numerous at VDJ junctions in type 1 diabetes patients. Significant though moderate, a shortening of TCRB CDR3s appeared in all four CD4+ subsets of Type 1 diabetes patients. A closer apparent resemblance between naive, central memory and Treg TCRB repertoires was seen in patients than in healthy donors.

V was pared by 4 bases and J by 3 bases, with 13 bases between. This CDR3 has 15 amino acids. Germline lookup yields CDR1 SGHTA and CDR2 FQGNSA. This TCR came from a woman under 30 with type 1 diabetes. The specimen was naive CD4+ T cells from blood. V gene TRBV7-2 combines with J gene TRBJ1-5; tentative D call: TRBD1 (5 bases). In DNA form, the CDR3 reads TGTGCCAGCAGCTCACAGGAGCTCCTCAATCAGCCCCAGCATTTT. This sequence encodes CASSSQELLNQPQHF. The entire variable domain, with the rest obtained from reference TRBV7-2 and TRBJ1-5, is as follows: GAGVSQSPSNKVTEKGKDVELRCDPISGHTALYWYRQSLGQGLEFLIYFQGNSAPDKSGLPSDRFSAERTGGSVSTLTIQRTQQEDSAVYLCASSSQELLNQPQHFGDGTRLSIL.